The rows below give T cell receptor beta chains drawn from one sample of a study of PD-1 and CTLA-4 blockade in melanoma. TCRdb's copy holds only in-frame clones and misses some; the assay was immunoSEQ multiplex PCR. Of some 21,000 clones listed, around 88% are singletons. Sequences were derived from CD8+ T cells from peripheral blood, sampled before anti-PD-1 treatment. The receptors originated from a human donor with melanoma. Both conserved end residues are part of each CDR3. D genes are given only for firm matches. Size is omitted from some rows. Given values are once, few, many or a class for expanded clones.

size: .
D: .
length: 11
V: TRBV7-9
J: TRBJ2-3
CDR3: CASSRGDTQYF
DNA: TGTGCCAGCAGCAGGGGAGATACGCAGTATTTT

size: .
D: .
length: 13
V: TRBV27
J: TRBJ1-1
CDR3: CASSTGTFGEAFF
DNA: TGTGCCAGCAGTACTGGGACATTCGGTGAAGCTTTCTTT

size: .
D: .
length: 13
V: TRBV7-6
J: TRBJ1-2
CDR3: CASSLGESGGYTF
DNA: TGTGCCAGCAGCTTAGGAGAAAGCGGTGGCTACACCTTC

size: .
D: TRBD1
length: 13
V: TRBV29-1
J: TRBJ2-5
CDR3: CSVDTGDQETQYF
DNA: TGCAGCGTTGATACAGGGGACCAAGAGACCCAGTACTTC

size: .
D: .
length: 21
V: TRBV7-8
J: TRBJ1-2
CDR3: CASSLALAEEGLPPHDYGYTF
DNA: TGTGCCAGCAGCTTAGCCTTGGCGGAGGAGGGCCTCCCTCCTCATGACTATGGCTACACCTTC

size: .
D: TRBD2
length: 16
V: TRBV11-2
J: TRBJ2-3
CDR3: CASSLAGGGSTDTQYF
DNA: TGTGCCAGCAGCTTAGCCGGCGGGGGGAGCACAGATACGCAGTATTTT

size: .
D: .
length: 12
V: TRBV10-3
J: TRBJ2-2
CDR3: CAISENTGELFF
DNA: TGTGCCATCAGTGAGAACACCGGGGAGCTGTTTTTT

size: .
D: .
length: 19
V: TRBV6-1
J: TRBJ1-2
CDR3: CASSGTLGPSEVTNYGYTF
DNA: TGTGCCAGCAGTGGAACCTTGGGACCATCAGAGGTGACTAACTATGGCTACACCTTC

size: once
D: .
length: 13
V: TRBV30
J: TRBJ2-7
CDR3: CAWSLTSAGEQYF
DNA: TGTGCCTGGAGCCTAACAAGTGCAGGCGAGCAGTACTTC

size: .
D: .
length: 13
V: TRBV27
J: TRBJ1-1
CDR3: CASSFAGATEAFF
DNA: TGTGCCAGCAGTTTCGCAGGGGCAACTGAAGCTTTCTTT

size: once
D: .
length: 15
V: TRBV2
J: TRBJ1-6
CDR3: CASSVGETYNSPLHF
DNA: TGTGCCAGCAGTGTTGGGGAAACCTATAATTCACCCCTCCACTTT

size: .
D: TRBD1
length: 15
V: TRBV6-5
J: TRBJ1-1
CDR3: CASSYGTGGHTEAFF
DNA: TGTGCCAGCAGTTACGGGACAGGGGGTCACACTGAAGCTTTCTTT

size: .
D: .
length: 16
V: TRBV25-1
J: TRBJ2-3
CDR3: CASSRRDHPGADTQYF
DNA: TGTGCCAGCAGCCGCCGGGATCACCCTGGGGCAGATACGCAGTATTTT

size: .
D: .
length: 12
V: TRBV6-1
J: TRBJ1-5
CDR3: CASSDTDQPQHF
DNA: TGTGCCAGCAGTGATACGGATCAGCCCCAGCATTTT

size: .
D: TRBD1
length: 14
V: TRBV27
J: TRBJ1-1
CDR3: CASSLRQGYTEAFF
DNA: TGTGCCAGCAGTTTAAGACAGGGGTACACTGAAGCTTTCTTT

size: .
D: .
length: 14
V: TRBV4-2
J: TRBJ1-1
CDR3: CASSQEGGGTEAFF
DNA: TGTGCCAGCAGCCAAGAAGGGGGAGGCACTGAAGCTTTCTTT

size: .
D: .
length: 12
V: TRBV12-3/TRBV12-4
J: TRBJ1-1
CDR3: CASRSGGLGAFF
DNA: TGTGCCAGCAGGTCGGGGGGCCTGGGGGCTTTCTTT

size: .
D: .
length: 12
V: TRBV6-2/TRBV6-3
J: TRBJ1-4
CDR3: CASSYGSEKLFF
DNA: TGTGCCAGCAGTTATGGATCCGAAAAACTGTTTTTT

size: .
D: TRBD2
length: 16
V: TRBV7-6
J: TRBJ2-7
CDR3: CASSLGVAGPSYEQYF
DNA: TGTGCCAGCAGCTTAGGGGTAGCGGGGCCATCCTACGAGCAGTACTTC

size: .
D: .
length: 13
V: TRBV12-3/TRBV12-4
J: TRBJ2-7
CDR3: CASSYGGTYEQYF
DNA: TGTGCCAGCAGTTACGGCGGAACCTACGAGCAGTACTTC

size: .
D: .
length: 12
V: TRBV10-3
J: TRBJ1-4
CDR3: CASREGNEKLFF
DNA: TGTGCCTCGAGGGAGGGGAATGAAAAACTGTTTTTT

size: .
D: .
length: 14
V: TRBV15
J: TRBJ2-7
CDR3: CATSRVGRDYEQYF
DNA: TGTGCCACCAGCAGAGTTGGCAGGGACTACGAGCAGTACTTC

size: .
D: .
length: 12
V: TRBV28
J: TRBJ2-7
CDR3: CASSFPPGEQYF
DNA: TGTGCCAGCAGTTTCCCCCCAGGCGAGCAGTACTTC

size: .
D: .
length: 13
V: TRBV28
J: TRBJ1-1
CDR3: CASSSYMNTEAFF
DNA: TGTGCCAGCAGTTCCTATATGAACACTGAAGCTTTCTTT

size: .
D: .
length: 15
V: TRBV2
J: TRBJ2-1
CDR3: CASKRGTSSYNEQFF
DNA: TGTGCCAGCAAACGGGGGACGAGCTCCTACAATGAGCAGTTCTTC

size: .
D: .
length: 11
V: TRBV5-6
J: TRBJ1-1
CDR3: CASSLDTEAFF
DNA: TGTGCCAGCAGCTTGGACACTGAAGCTTTCTTT

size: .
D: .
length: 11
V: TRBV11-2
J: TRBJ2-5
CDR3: CASSLGETQYF
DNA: TGTGCCAGCAGCCTGGGGGAGACCCAGTACTTC

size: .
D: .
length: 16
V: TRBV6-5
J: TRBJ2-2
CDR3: CASSYSIPGAGGELFF
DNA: TGTGCCAGCAGTTACTCGATCCCAGGGGCGGGCGGGGAGCTGTTTTTT

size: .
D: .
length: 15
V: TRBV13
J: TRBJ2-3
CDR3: CASSSLGGATDTQYF
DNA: TGTGCCAGCAGCTCTCTAGGAGGGGCAACAGATACGCAGTATTTT

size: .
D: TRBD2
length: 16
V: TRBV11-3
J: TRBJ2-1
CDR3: CASSLRAGGSGNEQFF
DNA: TGTGCCAGCAGCTTGAGAGCGGGGGGGAGTGGGAATGAGCAGTTCTTC

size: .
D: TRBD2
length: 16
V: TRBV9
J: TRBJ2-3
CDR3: CASSDGLAGGPDTQYF
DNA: TGTGCCAGCAGCGACGGACTAGCGGGGGGGCCAGATACGCAGTATTTT

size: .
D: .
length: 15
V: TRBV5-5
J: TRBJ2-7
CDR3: CASSSFGGQPYEQYF
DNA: TGTGCCAGCAGCTCGTTTGGGGGACAACCCTACGAGCAGTACTTC

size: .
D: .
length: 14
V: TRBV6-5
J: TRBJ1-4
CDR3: CASSPNGPWEKLFF
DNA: TGTGCCAGCAGTCCCAATGGCCCCTGGGAAAAACTGTTTTTT

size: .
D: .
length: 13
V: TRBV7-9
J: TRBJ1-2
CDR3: CASSSYTAKGYTF
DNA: TGTGCCAGCAGCTCATACACCGCGAAGGGCTACACCTTC

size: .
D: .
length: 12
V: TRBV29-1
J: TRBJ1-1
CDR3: CSVEGVNTEAFF
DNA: TGCAGCGTTGAGGGGGTTAACACTGAAGCTTTCTTT

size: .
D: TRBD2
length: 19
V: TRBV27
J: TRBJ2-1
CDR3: CASTFLTSGGAGSYNEQFF
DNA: TGTGCCAGCACCTTCCTGACTAGCGGGGGGGCCGGATCCTACAATGAGCAGTTCTTC

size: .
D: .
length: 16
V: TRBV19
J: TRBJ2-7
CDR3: CASSIAGALSSYEQYF
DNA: TGTGCCAGTAGTATAGCGGGGGCCCTCAGCTCCTACGAGCAGTACTTC